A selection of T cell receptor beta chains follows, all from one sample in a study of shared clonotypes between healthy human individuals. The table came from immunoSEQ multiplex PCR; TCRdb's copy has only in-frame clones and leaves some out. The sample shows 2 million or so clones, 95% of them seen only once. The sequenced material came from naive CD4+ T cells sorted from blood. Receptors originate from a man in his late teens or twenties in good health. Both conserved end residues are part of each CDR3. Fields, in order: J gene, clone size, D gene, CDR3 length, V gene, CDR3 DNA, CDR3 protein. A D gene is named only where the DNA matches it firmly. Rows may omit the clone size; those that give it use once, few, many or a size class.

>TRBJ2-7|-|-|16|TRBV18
TGTGCCAGCTCAGCACCAATTGGAGACGGCTCCTACGAGCAGTACTTC
CASSAPIGDGSYEQYF
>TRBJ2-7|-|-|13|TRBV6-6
TGTGCCAGCAGTTACTCATGGACCTACGAGCAGTACTTC
CASSYSWTYEQYF
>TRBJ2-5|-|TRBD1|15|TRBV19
TGTGCCAGTAAGCCTGGACAGGGCGGGCGAGAGACCCAGTACTTC
CASKPGQGGRETQYF
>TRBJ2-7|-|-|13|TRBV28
TGTGCCAGCAGTTTAGGGCGGACCTACGAGCAGTACTTC
CASSLGRTYEQYF
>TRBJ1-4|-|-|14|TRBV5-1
TGCGCCAGCAGCTTGGGACGGACTAATGAAAAACTGTTTTTT
CASSLGRTNEKLFF
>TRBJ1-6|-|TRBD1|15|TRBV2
TGTGCCAGCAGCGCGACAGGGGGAGAAAATTCACCCCTCCACTTT
CASSATGGENSPLHF
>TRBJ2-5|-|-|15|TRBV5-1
TGCGCCAGCAGCTTATCCAGAGGCCCCCAAGAGACCCAGTACTTC
CASSLSRGPQETQYF
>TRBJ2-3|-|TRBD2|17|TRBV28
TGTGCCAGCAGCCAAAACGCCGCTAGCGGTCGCACAGATACGCAGTATTTT
CASSQNAASGRTDTQYF
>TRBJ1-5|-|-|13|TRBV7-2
TGTGCCAGCAGCCCCCGGGCCAGTCTGTCCCAGCATTTT
CASSPRASLSQHF
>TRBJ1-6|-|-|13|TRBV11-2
TGTGCCAGCGGCCCTACGAGCGTGACACCCCTCCACTTT
CASGPTSVTPLHF
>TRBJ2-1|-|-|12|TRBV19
TGTGCCAGTAGTATTTCCTACAATGAGCAGTTCTTC
CASSISYNEQFF
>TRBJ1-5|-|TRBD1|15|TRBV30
TGTGCCTGGAGTGGGGACAGGGGGCTCAATCAGCCCCAGCATTTT
CAWSGDRGLNQPQHF
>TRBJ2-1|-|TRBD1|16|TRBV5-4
TGTGCCAGCAGCTTTCAACAACAGGGGTCCTACAATGAGCAGTTCTTC
CASSFQQQGSYNEQFF
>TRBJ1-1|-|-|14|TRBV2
TGTGCCAGCAGTGAATTCCAAATCGGCACTGAAGCTTTCTTT
CASSEFQIGTEAFF
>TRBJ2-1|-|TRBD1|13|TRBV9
TGTGCCAGCAGCGTAGAGGGGACAGGGGATCAGTTCTTC
CASSVEGTGDQFF
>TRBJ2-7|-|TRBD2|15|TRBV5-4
TGTGCCAGCAGCTTGGTGAGCGGGAGAGTTAGCGAGCAGTACTTC
CASSLVSGRVSEQYF
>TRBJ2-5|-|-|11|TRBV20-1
TGCAGTGCTCAACCACAAGAGACCCAGTACTTC
CSAQPQETQYF
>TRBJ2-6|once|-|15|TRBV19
TGTGCCAGTAGTATAACGTACTCTGGGGCCAACGTCCTGACTTTC
CASSITYSGANVLTF
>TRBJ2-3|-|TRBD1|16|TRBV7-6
TGTGCCAGCAGCGGGGGGACAGGAACCGGACCAGATACGCAGTATTTT
CASSGGTGTGPDTQYF
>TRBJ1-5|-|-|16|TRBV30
TGTGCCTGGAGTTCTACAGACGGGAGTAGCAATCAGCCCCAGCATTTT
CAWSSTDGSSNQPQHF
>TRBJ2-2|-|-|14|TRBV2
TGTGCCAGCAGGGGACTGCAGAACACCGGGGAGCTGTTTTTT
CASRGLQNTGELFF
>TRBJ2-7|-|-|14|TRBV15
TGTGCCACCAGAAATGCCGGACAGCCGTGGGAGCAGTACTTC
CATRNAGQPWEQYF
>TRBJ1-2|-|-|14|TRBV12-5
TGTGCTAGTGGTTTGTTACCTGAACTATATGGCTACACCTTC
CASGLLPELYGYTF
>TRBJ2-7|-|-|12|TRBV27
TGTGCCAGCAGTTTAAAAGGGATCGAGCAGTACTTC
CASSLKGIEQYF
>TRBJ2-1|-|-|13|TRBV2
TGTGCCAGCAGTGAAGAGAGTAAGGGAGAGCAGTTCTTC
CASSEESKGEQFF
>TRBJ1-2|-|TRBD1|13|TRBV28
TGTGCCAGCAGTGCCACGGACAGGGCAGGCTACACCTTC
CASSATDRAGYTF
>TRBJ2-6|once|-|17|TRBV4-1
TGCGCCAGCAGCCTCGGGACACAGCTCTCTGGGGCCAACGTCCTGACTTTC
CASSLGTQLSGANVLTF
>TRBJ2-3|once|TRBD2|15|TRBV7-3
TGTGCCAGCAGCTTATCTAGCGGGGGCACAGATACGCAGTATTTT
CASSLSSGGTDTQYF
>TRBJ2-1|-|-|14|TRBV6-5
TGTGCCAGCAGAGAGTTGGCGACCTACAATGAGCAGTTCTTC
CASRELATYNEQFF
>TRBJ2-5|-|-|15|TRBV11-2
TGTGCCAGCGGCGGTACCGGGACCCATAAAGAGACCCAGTACTTC
CASGGTGTHKETQYF
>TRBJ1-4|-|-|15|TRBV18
TGTGCCAGCTCACCACCGTCAAGGGAAGGCGAAAAACTGTTTTTT
CASSPPSREGEKLFF
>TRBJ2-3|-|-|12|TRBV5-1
TGCGCCAGCAGTTCTTTCCCCGATACGCAGTATTTT
CASSSFPDTQYF
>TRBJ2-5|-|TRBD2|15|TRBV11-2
TGTGCCAGCAGCGTCCGACTAGCGGGAGTGGAGACCCAGTACTTC
CASSVRLAGVETQYF
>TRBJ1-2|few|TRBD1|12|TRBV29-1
TGCAGCGTGGGACAGTCTAACTATGGCTACACCTTC
CSVGQSNYGYTF
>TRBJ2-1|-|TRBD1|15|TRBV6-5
TGTGCCAGCAGTCGGACAGGGGGCAGGCACAATGAGCAGTTCTTC
CASSRTGGRHNEQFF
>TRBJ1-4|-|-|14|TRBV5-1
TGCGCCAGCAGCTTGACTCTGGAATCTGGAAAACTGTTTTTT
CASSLTLESGKLFF
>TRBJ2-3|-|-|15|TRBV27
TGTGCCAGCAGTTTAAAGGGTCTAGCGCTAGATACGCAGTATTTT
CASSLKGLALDTQYF
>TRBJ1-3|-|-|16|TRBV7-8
TGTGCCAGCAGCTTAGACAGGCTATTCTCTGGAAACACCATATATTTT
CASSLDRLFSGNTIYF
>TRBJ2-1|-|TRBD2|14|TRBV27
TGTGCCAGCAGTCCCGGACTAGCGGACAATGAGCAGTTCTTC
CASSPGLADNEQFF
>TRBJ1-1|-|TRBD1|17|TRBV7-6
TGTGCCAGCAGCTTAGGACCCCAGGGGGGGCTAGGAACTGAAGCTTTCTTT
CASSLGPQGGLGTEAFF
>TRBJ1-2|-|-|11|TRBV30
TGTGCCTGGAGTGAGGGCTATGGCTACACCTTC
CAWSEGYGYTF
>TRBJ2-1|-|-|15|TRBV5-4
TGTGCCAGCAGCTTGGTTGGGAGCACGGGGAATGAGCAGTTCTTC
CASSLVGSTGNEQFF
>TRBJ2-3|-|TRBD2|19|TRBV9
TGTGCCAGCAGCGTAGCTACGACTAGCGGGAGTTGGGGCACAGATACGCAGTATTTT
CASSVATTSGSWGTDTQYF
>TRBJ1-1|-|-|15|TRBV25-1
TGTGCCAGCAGTGAAGAAAGGGCCAGGGGTACCGAAGCTTTCTTT
CASSEERARGTEAFF
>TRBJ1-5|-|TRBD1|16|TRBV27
TGTGCCAGCAGGAGAATGACAGGGGGCCCCAATCAGCCCCAGCATTTT
CASRRMTGGPNQPQHF